Reported below is one T cell receptor beta chain. Antigen: not known. Regions amplified from RNA transcripts were the TCR beta CDR3 regions. With the HTBI primer set, the TCR CDR3 went through a first round of RT-PCR. MiXCR, applied by TCRdb to the multiplex PCR reads, yields one record per CDR3 protein. The data hold approximately 700,000 distinct CDR3 sequences, with over 40% observed a single time. The data were taken from a study of T cells in Graves' hyperthyroidism and ophthalmopathy. Study-level results: Prediction of ophthalmopathy progression came a median roughly 6.6 months pre-onset.

The CDR3 has 14 amino acids. Trimming stripped 0 bases from V and 9 bases from J, with 14 bases between. Looked up from germline, CDR1 is LNHDA and CDR2 is SQIVND (reference sequence). The receptor's source is an adult man with Graves' disease, either hyperthyroidism or ophthalmopathy (not recorded which). The specimen sequenced was peripheral blood or thyroid tissue (not recorded which). The rearrangement uses TRBV19 and TRBJ1-1; the D is unclear. DNA for the CDR3: TGTGCCAGTAGTATAGACGGGCACAGCGGGCAAGCTTTCTTT. This gives the protein CASSIDGHSGQAFF.